Reported below is one T cell receptor beta chain. No antigen is known for it. This specimen comes from a study of T cell responses to AZD1222 COVID-19 vaccine. Study-level information: Pooled together were second doses at about 4 or about 12 weeks.

Study outcomes and limitations: Clonal diversity was possibly underestimated; the donors were predominantly white British and more often female. Repertoire sampling happened only post peak T cell response. Variant regions that are unmutated are reportedly the target of nearly half of spike-specific TCRs.

This CDR3 has 17 residues. In germline, CDR1 is SGDLS, CDR2 YYNGEE. V lost 3 bases, J lost 2 bases, and 9 bases stayed unmatched. Sequenced by immunoSEQ multiplex PCR; TCRdb stores in-frame clones only, minus some. The sample gives 100,000 to 120,000 clones, roughly 92% of which show up once; around 7.8% is in the top ten. Sequenced here: peripheral blood, sampled on day 0 of AZD1222 vaccination. This rearrangement joins TRBV9 to TRBJ1-5; 9 bases fit TRBD1. The TCR comes from an adult in good health. CDR3 bases: TGTGCCAGCAGCGAACCGGGACAGGGATCGGGCAATCAGCCCCAGCATTTT. It codes for CASSEPGQGSGNQPQHF.